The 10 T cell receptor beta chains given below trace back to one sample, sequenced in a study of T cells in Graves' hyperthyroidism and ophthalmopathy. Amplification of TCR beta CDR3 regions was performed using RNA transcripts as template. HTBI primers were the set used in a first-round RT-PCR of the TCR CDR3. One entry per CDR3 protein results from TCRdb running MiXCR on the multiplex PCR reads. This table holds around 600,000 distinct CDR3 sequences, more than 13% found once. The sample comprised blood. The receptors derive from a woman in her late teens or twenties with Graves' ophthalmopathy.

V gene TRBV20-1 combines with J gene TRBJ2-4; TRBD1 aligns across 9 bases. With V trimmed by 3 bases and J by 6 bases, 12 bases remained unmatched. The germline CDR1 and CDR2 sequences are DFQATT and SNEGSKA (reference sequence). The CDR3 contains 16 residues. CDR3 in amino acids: CSARGYDRGESNIQYF. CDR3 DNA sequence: TGCAGTGCTAGGGGGTATGACAGGGGGGAGTCAAACATTCAGTACTTC.

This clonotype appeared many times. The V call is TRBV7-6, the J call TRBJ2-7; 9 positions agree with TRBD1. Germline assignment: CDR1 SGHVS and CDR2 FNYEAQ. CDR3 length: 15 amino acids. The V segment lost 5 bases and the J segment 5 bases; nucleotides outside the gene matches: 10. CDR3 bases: TGTGCCAGCAGCATCGGGGGGACAGGGTCCGACGAGCAGTACTTC. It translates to CASSIGGTGSDEQYF.

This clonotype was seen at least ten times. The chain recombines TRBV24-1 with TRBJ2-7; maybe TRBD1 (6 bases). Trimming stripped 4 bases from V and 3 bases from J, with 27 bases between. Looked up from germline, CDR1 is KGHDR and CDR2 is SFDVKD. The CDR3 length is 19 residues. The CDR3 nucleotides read TGTGCCACCAGTGACGCACCGCCGGGACATAGTCCCCGAATCTACGAGCAGTACTTC. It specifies CATSDAPPGHSPRIYEQYF.

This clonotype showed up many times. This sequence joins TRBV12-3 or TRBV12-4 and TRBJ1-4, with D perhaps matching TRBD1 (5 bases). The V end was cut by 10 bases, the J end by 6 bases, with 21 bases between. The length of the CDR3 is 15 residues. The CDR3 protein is CATKPGRIKDEKLFF. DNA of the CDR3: TGTGCCACCAAACCGGGACGTATAAAAGATGAAAAACTGTTTTTT.

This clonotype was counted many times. The CDR3 nucleotides read TGTGCCAGCAGCTCACCGGGACTGATCTCCTACGAGCAGTACTTC. This sequence encodes CASSSPGLISYEQYF. The chain uses TRBV7-2 and TRBJ2-7, with D perhaps TRBD2 (6 bases). CDR3 length equals 15 residues. Germline CDR1 reads SGHTA; CDR2 reads FQGNSA. Trimming took 4 bases from V and 0 from J, leaving 13 bases between them.

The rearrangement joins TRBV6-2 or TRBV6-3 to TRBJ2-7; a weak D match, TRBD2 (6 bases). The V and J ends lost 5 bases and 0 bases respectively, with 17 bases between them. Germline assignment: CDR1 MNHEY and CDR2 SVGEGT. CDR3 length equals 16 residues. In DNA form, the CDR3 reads TGTGCCAGCAGTGATCCTGGCGGGGTAAGCTCCTACGAGCAGTACTTC. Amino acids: CASSDPGGVSSYEQYF.

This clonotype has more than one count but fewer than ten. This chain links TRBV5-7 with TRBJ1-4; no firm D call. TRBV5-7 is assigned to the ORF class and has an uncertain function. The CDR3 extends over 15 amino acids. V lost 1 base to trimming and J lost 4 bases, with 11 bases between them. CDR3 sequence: CASSLILQVNEKLFF. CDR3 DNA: TGTGCCAGCAGCTTGATTTTGCAGGTTAATGAAAAACTGTTTTTT.

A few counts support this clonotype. CDR3 loop: CASSLQELRRSGNTIYF. CDR3 nucleotide sequence: TGTGCCAGCAGCCTACAGGAATTGCGGCGCTCTGGAAACACCATATATTTT. The chain joins TRBV3-1 to TRBJ1-3, with a possible D match to TRBD1 (5 bases). This CDR3 spans 17 amino acids. Germline V gene sequence: CDR1 LGHDT, CDR2 YNNKEL (reference sequence). With 4 bases removed from V and 0 bases from J, the gap between germline ends came to 16 bases. The full variable domain, rest sourced from reference TRBV3-1 and TRBJ1-3, is DTAVSQTPKYLVTQMGNDKSIKCEQNLGHDTMYWYKQDSKKFLKIMFSYNNKELIINETVPNRFSPKSPDKAHLNLHINSLELGDSAVYFCASSLQELRRSGNTIYFGEGSWLTVV.

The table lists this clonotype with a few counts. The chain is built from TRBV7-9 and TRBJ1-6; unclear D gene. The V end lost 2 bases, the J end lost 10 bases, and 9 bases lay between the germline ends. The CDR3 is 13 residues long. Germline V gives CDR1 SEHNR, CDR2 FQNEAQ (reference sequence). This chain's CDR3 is CASSLQLGSPLHF. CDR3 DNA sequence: TGTGCCAGCAGCTTACAGCTCGGATCACCCCTCCACTTT.

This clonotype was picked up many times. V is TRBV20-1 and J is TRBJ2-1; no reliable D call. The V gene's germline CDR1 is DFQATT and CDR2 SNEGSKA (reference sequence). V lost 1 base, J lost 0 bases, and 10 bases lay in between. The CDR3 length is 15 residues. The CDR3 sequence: CSARGSDHSYNEQFF. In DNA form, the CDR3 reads TGCAGTGCTAGAGGGTCGGACCACTCCTACAATGAGCAGTTCTTC.